This TCR beta chain appears in the sequencing data of a study of OX40 agonist ivuxolimab in advanced cancers. General study points: Fewer expanded clones were found on average in CD4+ than in CD8+ T cells.

This clone was seen a few times. Its antigen is unidentified. Per the germline V gene, CDR1 is SGHRS and CDR2 is YFSETQ. The CDR3 is 16 amino acids. With 3 bases removed from V and 7 bases from J, the gap between germline ends came to 17 bases. Data came from immunoSEQ multiplex PCR; TCRdb stores just in-frame clones and leaves some out. Of about 36,000 clones detected, under 85% appear once; the ten largest clones hold 11%. The chain joins TRBV5-1 to TRBJ1-6; D possibly corresponds to TRBD1 (6 bases). The source was CD4+ or CD8+ T cells sorted from blood, collected in a trial of the OX40 agonist ivuxolimab. This clonotype was sampled from an adult with an advanced solid tumor such as melanoma, head and neck, liver or kidney cancer. The CDR3 sequence is CASSSDGGGYNSPLHF. The CDR3 DNA reads TGCGCCAGCAGCTCCGATGGGGGCGGGTACAATTCACCCCTCCACTTT.